This T cell receptor (beta chain) was identified in a study of neurological immune-mediated disorders (dated by TCRdb to about 2019). General notes on the study: Among the roughly 34 multiple sclerosis patients, relapsing-remitting MS was present in around 31 and secondary progressive MS was present in 3. Using UMI-based sequencing, the study compared peripheral blood TCR-beta repertoires from patients with HTLV-I-associated myelopathy (HAM/TSP), patients with multiple sclerosis, and healthy controls. Longitudinal samples, technical triplicates and paired sorted CD4+ and CD8+ T-cell subsets, alongside PBMC samples, were included among the approximately 110 TCR-beta libraries. The cohort comprised 68 subjects: approximately 15 HAM/TSP patients, 35 or so multiple sclerosis patients and around 20 healthy controls.

For the unsorted PBMC libraries, 2 million PBMCs were stored in RNAlater at -80 degrees C until RNA extraction and were used to generate the libraries. Multiple sclerosis patients were enrolled in a US clinical protocol evaluating disease progression by magnetic resonance imaging. Peripheral blood was subjected to Ficoll-Hypaque density gradient centrifugation to isolate PBMCs, which were then cryopreserved in liquid nitrogen. There are many counts of this clonotype. Its recognized antigen is unknown. Nothing much larger sits one base from this clone, and base qualities are not available. Study-wide conclusions, independent of this receptor: The MS cluster was not associated with any clinical or MRI features, and the authors stated that larger cohorts are needed. In a phylogenetic analysis, the repertoires of 18 out of 34 MS patients fell into a single cluster of related CDR3 sequences, pointing to a possible signature at the repertoire level. No identical CDR3 amino acid sequences were found to be shared among expanded clones across subjects, suggesting that TCR-beta repertoires were private in all groups. The highest TCR clonal expansion was observed in HAM/TSP patients, whereas the lowest was observed in MS patients, even when compared with healthy controls.

cDNA was synthesized by template-switch 5'RACE using a primer carrying a 10-nucleotide random unique molecular identifier by which each TCR transcript was tagged. Each sequencing run produced over 180 million TCR-beta sequences covering 15-18 subjects. The RNeasy kit was used to extract total RNA. The KAPA Real-time Library Amplification kit was used to amplify TCR-beta VDJ regions with primers targeting the TCR constant region and the 5'RACE anchor. A first PCR added sample indexes and Illumina adaptors, after which a second PCR increased the library yield. After Ampure bead purification, the roughly 650 bp TCR product was size-selected on a 2% E-gel SizeSelection system. Before pooling, library quality was assessed on a Bioanalyzer, concentration was determined with Qubit, and library quantification was performed with the Kapa Library Quantification kit. An Illumina HiSeq 2500 sequenced the libraries paired-end 2 x 150 bp. To increase sequence diversity, roughly 24-32% phiX was spiked into each library pool. The authors processed their data as follows. Quality-filtered reads were processed with the UMI-based MiGEC pipeline, and over 90% of raw TCR sequences were removed by the MiGEC pipeline during error correction. VDJ genes were aligned to IMGT germline references, and clonotypes were defined by unique CDR3 amino acid sequence plus V-J genes. Clonal expansion, Shannon diversity and CDR3 relatedness (CalcPairwiseDistances, ClusterSamples) were evaluated with VDJtools, and phylogenetic trees were built with CLCbio workbench. A clone was classed as expanded if it had 8 or more unique UMIs, a cutoff based on coefficient-of-variation modelling across technical triplicates. The public reads were run again by TCRdb, first through fastp at Q25 and then through MiXCR, and only productive beta chains were kept. Identical CDR3 proteins give one entry, which carries the most common genes and DNA. TCRdb, rather than the study authors, made the V and J calls. Recorded for this sample are 55,000 to 65,000 distinct CDR3 sequences; about 3.5% of them occurred a single time. Together, the top ten hold over 2% of the sample.

The CDR1 and CDR2 encoded by the germline V gene (reference sequence) are LGHDT and YNNKEL. The CDR3 runs 15 amino acids, cysteine and phenylalanine included. Of the read, only the CDR3 DNA is kept; its 45 bases are in frame from base 1. V and J lose 4 bases and 0 bases, and a span of 12 bases separates them. The receptor chain draws on TRBV3-1 and TRBJ1-2; there is no confident call for the D gene. This TCR was recovered from a woman aged 45-59 years with multiple sclerosis. The sample comprised PBMCs. The CDR3 in this case is CASSPWTETNYGYTF. The nucleotide sequence reads as follows: TGTGCCAGCAGCCCGTGGACGGAGACTAACTATGGCTACACCTTC.